These 5 T cell receptor beta chains originate from one sample sequenced in a study of CXCR3-negative and CXCR3-positive naive CD8 T cells. TRB cDNA libraries were made by UMI-labeled 5' RACE. From the 5' RACE reads, TCRdb lists one entry per CDR3 protein and no DNA. The sample totals several thousand distinct CDR3 sequences. The sample comprised naive CXCR3- CD8+ T cells from blood. Specified subset: CD45RO-CCR7+CD27+CD95- naive CD8+ T cells lacking CXCR3 (TNR3-). These receptors came from a human donor in good health. Some clones in this sample may be carry-over from other donors' samples.

This clonotype counts as medium-sized (0.01 to 0.1%) by frequency. V is TRBV6-5 and J is TRBJ1-5; TCRdb proposes TRBD1, but this gene call is untestable without DNA. There are 13 residues in the CDR3. Looked up from germline, CDR1 is MNHEY and CDR2 is SVGAGI. This CDR3 reads CASSPQGIQPQHF.

The chain combines TRBV29-1 with TRBJ2-1. The CDR3 has 15 amino acids. Germline CDR1 and CDR2: SQVTM and ANQGSEA. CDR3 amino acids: CSVVGTSSVYNEQFF.

This clonotype is classed as medium-sized by frequency. V is TRBV29-1 and J is TRBJ2-1; no DNA is available, so the TRBD2 call from TCRdb remains unchecked. This CDR3 spans 13 amino acids. Germline assignment: CDR1 SQVTM and CDR2 ANQGSEA. The CDR3 sequence: CSVFLADYNEQFF.

The chain links TRBV29-1 to TRBJ2-5; absent DNA, TCRdb's TRBD2 call cannot be checked. Germline loops: CDR1 SQVTM, CDR2 ANQGSEA. The CDR3 extends over 11 amino acids. The chain's CDR3 is CSMTSFETQYF.

This clonotype is medium-sized by frequency. V is TRBV15 and J is TRBJ2-2. Per the germline V gene, CDR1 is LNHNV and CDR2 is YYDKDF (reference sequence). CDR3 length equals 15 residues. The CDR3 loop is CATSRGSENTGELFF.